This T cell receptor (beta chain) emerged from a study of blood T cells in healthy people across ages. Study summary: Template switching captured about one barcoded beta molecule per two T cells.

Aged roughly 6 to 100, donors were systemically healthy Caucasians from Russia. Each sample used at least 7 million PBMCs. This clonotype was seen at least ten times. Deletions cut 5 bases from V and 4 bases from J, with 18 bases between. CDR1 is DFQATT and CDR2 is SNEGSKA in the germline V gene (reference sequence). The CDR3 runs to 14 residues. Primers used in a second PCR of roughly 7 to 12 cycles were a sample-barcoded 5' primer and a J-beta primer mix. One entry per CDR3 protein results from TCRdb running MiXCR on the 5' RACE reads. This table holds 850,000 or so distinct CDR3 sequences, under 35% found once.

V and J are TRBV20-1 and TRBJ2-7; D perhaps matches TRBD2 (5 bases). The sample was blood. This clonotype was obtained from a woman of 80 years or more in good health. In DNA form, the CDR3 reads TGCAGTGCTGTCGAGGGCCTAGGGTTATACGAGCAGTACTTC. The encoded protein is CSAVEGLGLYEQYF.